This record covers a single T cell receptor (beta chain). Germline V gene sequence: CDR1 MDHEN, CDR2 SYDVKM. Losses at the gene ends were 2 bases for V and 10 bases for J; bases not matched to a gene: 7. This CDR3 is built from 14 residues. The authors ran a second PCR of about 6 to 11 cycles using a sample-barcoded 5' primer and a J-beta primer mix. MiXCR, run by TCRdb on the 5' RACE reads, gives a single entry per CDR3 protein. The repertoire includes around 1.7 million distinct CDR3 sequences, roughly 30% of them detected once, and roughly 8.2% sits in the top ten. The data are from a study of blood T cells in healthy people across ages.

The chain is built from TRBV28 and TRBJ2-1, with 8 bases matching TRBD2. The specimen sequenced was blood. The receptor comes from a woman aged 25 to 39 in good health. CDR3 amino acids: CASSLSGGRLEQFF. Here the CDR3 DNA reads TGTGCCAGCAGTTTAAGCGGGGGCCGGTTGGAGCAGTTCTTC.